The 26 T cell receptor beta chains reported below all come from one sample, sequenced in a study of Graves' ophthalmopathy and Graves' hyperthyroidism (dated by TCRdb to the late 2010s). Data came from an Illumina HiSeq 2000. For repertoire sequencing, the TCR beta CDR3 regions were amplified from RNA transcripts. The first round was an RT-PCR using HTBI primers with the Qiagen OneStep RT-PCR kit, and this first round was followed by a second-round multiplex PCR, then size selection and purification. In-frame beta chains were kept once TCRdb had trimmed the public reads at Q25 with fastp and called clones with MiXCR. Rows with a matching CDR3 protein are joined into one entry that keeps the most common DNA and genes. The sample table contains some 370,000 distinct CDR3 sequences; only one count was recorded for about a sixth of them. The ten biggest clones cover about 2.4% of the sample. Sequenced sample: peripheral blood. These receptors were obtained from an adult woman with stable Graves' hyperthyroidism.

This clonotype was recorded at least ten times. CDR3 in DNA: TGTGCCAGCAGCTTAACGACTCTGGGGGGTGAGACCCAGTACTTC. Protein sequence: CASSLTTLGGETQYF. V gene TRBV7-3 combines with J gene TRBJ2-5; possible D gene TRBD2, 6 bases. CDR3 length equals 15 residues. Germline V gene sequence: CDR1 SGHTA, CDR2 FQGTGA. Trimming cost V 0 bases and J 5 bases, with 13 bases left between them.

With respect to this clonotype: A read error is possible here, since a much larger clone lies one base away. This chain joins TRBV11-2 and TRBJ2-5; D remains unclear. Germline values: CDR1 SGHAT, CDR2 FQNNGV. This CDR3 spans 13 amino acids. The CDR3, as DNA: TGTGCCAGCAGCCCCACGCGGAAAGACACCCAGTACTTC. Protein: CASSPTRKDTQYF.

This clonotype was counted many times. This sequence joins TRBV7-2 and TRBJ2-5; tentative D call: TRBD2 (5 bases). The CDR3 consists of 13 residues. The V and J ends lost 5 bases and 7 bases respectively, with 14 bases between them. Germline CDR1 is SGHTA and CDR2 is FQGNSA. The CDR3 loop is CASSASGSGTQYF. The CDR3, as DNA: TGTGCCAGCAGCGCCTCGGGCAGCGGGACCCAGTACTTC.

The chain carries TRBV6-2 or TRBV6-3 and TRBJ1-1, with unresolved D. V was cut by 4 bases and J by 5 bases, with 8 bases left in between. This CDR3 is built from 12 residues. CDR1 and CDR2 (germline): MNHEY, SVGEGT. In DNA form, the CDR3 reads TGTGCCAGCAGTTCTGCCACAACTGAAGCTTTCTTT. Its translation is CASSSATTEAFF.

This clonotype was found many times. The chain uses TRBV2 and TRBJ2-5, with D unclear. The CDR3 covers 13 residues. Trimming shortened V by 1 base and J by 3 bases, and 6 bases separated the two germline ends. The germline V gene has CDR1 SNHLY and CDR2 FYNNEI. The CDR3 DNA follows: TGTGCCAGCAGTGAAGGGCACGAAGAGACCCAGTACTTC. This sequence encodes CASSEGHEETQYF.

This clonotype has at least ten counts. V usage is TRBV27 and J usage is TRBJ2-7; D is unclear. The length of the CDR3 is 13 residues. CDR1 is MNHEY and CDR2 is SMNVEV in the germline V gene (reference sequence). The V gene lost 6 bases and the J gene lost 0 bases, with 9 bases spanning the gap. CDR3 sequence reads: CASSTQPSYEQYF. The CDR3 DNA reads TGTGCCAGCAGCACCCAACCCTCCTACGAGCAGTACTTC.

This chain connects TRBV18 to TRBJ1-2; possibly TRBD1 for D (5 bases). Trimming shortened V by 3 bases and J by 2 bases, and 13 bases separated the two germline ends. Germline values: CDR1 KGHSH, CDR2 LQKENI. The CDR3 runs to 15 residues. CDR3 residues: CASSPLGAPNYGYTF. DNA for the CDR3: TGTGCCAGCTCACCGCTCGGGGCCCCAAACTATGGCTACACCTTC.

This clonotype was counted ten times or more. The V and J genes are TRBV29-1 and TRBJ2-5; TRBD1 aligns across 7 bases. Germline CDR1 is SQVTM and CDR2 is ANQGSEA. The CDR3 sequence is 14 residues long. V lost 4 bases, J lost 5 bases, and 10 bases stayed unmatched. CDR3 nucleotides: TGCAGCGTTGCCATGACAGGGCGAGCGGAGACCCAGTACTTC. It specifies CSVAMTGRAETQYF.

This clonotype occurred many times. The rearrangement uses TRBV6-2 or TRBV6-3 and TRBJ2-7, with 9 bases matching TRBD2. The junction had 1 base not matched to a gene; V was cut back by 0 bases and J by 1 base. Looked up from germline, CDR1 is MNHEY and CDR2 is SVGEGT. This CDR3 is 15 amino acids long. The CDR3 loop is CASSYSAGGSYEQYF. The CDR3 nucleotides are TGTGCCAGCAGTTACTCGGCGGGAGGGTCCTACGAGCAGTACTTC.

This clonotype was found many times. CDR3 coding DNA: TGCGCCAGCAGCGGAAAAGCCGGGACTACAGACTCCTACGAGCAGTACTTC. This encodes CASSGKAGTTDSYEQYF. V is TRBV5-1 and J is TRBJ2-7; TRBD2 matches 7 bases. Germline trimming cut 4 bases from V and 0 bases from J; bases unmatched to any gene: 13. The CDR3 is 17 amino acids. The germline CDR1 and CDR2 sequences are SGHRS and YFSETQ.

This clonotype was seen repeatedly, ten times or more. The CDR3 reads CASSYNNGPSAFF. The CDR3 DNA reads as TGTGCCAGCAGCTACAACAACGGACCATCAGCTTTCTTT. The chain has TRBV7-8 and TRBJ1-1; D is uncertain. V was pared by 4 bases and J by 10 bases, with 16 bases between. Germline lookup yields CDR1 SGHVS and CDR2 FQNEAQ. CDR3 length equals 13 residues. Complete variable domain (other parts from reference TRBV7-8 and TRBJ1-1): GAGVSQSPRYKVAKRGQDVALRCDPISGHVSLFWYQQALGQGPEFLTYFQNEAQLDKSGLPSDRFFAERPEGSVSTLKIQRTQQEDSAVYLCASSYNNGPSAFFGQGTRLTVV.

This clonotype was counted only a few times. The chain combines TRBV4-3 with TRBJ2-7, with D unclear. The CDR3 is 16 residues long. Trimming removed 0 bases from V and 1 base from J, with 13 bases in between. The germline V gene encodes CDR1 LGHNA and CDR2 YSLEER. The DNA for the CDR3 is TGCGCCAGCAGCCAAGAGAGGCTAGTTGGGTCCTACGAGCAGTACTTC. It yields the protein CASSQERLVGSYEQYF.

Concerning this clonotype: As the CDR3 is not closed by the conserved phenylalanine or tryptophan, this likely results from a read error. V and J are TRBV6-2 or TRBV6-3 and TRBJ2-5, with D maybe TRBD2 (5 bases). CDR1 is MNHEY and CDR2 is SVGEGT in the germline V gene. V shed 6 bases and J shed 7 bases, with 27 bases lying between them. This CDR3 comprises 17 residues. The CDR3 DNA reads TGTGCCAGCAGCCCCCCCGGCGGAATGGCGGGTAGAGGGACCCAGTACTTA. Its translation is CASSPPGGMAGRGTQYL.

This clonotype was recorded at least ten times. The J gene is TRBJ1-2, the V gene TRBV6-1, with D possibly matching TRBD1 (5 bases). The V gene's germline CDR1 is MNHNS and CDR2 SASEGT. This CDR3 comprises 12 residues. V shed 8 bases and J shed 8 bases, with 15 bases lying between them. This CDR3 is CASGRGFVGYTF. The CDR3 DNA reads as TGTGCCAGCGGGCGGGGGTTTGTAGGCTACACCTTC.

The DNA for the CDR3 is TGCGCCAGCAGCTCCACCGGGACAGGGGGCTGGGCTGGGGCCAACGTCCTGACTTTC. Amino acids: CASSSTGTGGWAGANVLTF. This chain connects TRBV5-1 to TRBJ2-6; 12 bases fit TRBD1. Unmatched junction bases numbered 9, after V lost 3 bases and J lost 2 bases. The CDR3 is 19 amino acids. Germline values: CDR1 SGHRS, CDR2 YFSETQ. The full variable domain, in which reference TRBV5-1 and TRBJ2-6 provide the parts outside the CDR3, is KAGVTQTPRYLIKTRGQQVTLSCSPISGHRSVSWYQQTPGQGLQFLFEYFSETQRNKGNFPGRFSGRQFSNSRSEMNVSTLELGDSALYLCASSSTGTGGWAGANVLTFGAGSRLTVL.

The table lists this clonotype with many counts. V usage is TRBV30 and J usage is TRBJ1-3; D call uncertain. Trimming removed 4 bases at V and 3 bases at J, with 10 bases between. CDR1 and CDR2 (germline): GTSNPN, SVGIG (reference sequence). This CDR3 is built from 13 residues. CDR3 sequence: CAWNRVFGNTIYF. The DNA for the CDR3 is TGTGCCTGGAATAGGGTGTTTGGAAACACCATATATTTT.

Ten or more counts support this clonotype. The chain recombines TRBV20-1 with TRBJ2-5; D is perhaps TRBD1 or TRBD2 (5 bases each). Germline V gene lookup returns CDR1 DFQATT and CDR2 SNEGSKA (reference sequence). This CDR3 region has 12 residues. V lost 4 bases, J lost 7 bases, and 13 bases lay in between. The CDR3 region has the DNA TGCAGTGCTAAATCGCCTGGGGGGACCCAGTACTTC. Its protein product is CSAKSPGGTQYF.

The DNA for the CDR3 is TGTGCCAGCAGCGCCACGCAGGGCGGGTTGGAGACCCAGTACTTC. Translation gives CASSATQGGLETQYF. The gene calls are TRBV12-3 or TRBV12-4 and TRBJ2-5, with D perhaps being TRBD1 or TRBD2 (5 bases each). Trimming removed 6 bases at V and 5 bases at J, with 19 bases between. The CDR3 is made up of 15 amino acids.

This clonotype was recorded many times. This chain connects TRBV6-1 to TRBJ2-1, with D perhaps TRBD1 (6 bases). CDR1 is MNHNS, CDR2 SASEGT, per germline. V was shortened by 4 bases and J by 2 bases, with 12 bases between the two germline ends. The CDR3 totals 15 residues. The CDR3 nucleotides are TGTGCCAGCAGTGGAGGTTGGACAGCCTACAATGAGCAGTTCTTC. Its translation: CASSGGWTAYNEQFF.

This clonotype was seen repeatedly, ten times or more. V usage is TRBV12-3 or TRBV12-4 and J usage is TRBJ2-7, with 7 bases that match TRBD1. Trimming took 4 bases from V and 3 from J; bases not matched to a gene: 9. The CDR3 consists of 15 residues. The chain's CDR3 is CASSSSDRAVYEQYF. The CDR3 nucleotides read TGTGCCAGCAGTTCGAGTGACAGGGCGGTCTACGAGCAGTACTTC.

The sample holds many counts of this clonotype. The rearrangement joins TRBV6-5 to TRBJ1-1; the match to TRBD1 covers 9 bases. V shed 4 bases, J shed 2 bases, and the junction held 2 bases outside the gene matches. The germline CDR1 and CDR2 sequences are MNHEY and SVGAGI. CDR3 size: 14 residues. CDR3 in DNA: TGTGCCAGCAGTTGGGACAGGGACAACACTGAAGCTTTCTTT. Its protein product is CASSWDRDNTEAFF.

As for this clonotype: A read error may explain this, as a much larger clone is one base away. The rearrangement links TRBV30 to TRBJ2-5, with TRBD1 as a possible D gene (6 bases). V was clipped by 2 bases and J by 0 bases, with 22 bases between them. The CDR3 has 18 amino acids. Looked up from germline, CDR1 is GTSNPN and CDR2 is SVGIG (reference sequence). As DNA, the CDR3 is TGTGCCTGGAGTTCTATCGGGACATTGAGGGGATACCAAGAGACCCAGTACTTC. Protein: CAWSSIGTLRGYQETQYF.

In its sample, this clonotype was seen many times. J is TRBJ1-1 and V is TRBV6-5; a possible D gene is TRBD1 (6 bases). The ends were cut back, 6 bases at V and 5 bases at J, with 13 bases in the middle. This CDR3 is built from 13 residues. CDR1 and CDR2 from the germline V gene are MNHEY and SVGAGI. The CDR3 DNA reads TGTGCCAGCAGGAGATTAGGGGGAACTGAAGCTTTCTTT. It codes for CASRRLGGTEAFF.

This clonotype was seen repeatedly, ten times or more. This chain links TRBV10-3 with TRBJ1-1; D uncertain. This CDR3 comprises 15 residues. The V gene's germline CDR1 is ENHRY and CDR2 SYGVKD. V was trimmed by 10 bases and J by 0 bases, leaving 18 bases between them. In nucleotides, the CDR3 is TGTGCCACCACTCCGGAAGCGCGAATGAACACTGAAGCTTTCTTT. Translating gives CATTPEARMNTEAFF.

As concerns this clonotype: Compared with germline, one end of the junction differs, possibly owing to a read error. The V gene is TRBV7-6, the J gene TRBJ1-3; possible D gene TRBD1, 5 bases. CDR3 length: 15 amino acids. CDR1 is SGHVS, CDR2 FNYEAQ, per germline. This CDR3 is CASGLVSGTGNTIYF. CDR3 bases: TGTGCCAGCGGCTTAGTTTCAGGGACTGGAAACACCATATATTTT.

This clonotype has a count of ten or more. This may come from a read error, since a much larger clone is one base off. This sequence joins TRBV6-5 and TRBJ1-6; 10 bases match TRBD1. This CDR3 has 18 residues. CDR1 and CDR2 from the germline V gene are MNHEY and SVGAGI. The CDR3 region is CASSYSISVGQGTSHLHF. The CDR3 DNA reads TGTGCCAGCAGTTACTCGATCTCGGTGGGACAGGGGACTTCACACCTCCACTTT.